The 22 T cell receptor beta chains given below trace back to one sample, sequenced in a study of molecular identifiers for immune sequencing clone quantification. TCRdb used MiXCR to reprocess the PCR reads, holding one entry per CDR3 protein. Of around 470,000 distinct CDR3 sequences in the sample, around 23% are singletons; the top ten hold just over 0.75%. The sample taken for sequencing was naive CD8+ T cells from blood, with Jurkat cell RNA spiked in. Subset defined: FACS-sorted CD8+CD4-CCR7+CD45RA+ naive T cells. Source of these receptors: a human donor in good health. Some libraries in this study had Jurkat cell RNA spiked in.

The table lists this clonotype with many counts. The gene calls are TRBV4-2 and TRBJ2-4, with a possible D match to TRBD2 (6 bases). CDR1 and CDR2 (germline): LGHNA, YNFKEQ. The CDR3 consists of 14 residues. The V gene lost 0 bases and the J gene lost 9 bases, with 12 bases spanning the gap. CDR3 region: CASSQEGQGGIQYF. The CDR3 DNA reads TGTGCCAGCAGCCAAGAGGGCCAGGGAGGCATTCAGTACTTC.

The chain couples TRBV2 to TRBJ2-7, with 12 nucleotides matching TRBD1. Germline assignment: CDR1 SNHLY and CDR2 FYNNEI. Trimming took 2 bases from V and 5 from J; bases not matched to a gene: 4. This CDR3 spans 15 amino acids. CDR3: CASSESGTGGDEQYF. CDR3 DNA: TGTGCCAGCAGTGAAAGCGGGACAGGGGGCGACGAGCAGTACTTC. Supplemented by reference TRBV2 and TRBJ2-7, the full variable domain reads EPEVTQTPSHQVTQMGQEVILRCVPISNHLYFYWYRQILGQKVEFLVSFYNNEISEKSEIFDDQFSVERPDGSNFTLKIRSTKLEDSAMYFCASSESGTGGDEQYFGPGTRLTVT.

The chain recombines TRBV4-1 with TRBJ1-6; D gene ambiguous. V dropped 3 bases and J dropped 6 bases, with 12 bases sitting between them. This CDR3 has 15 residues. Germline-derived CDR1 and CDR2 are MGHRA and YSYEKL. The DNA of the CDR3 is TGCGCCAGCAGCCATGCCCCCCCTGGTAATTCACCCCTCCACTTT. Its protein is CASSHAPPGNSPLHF.

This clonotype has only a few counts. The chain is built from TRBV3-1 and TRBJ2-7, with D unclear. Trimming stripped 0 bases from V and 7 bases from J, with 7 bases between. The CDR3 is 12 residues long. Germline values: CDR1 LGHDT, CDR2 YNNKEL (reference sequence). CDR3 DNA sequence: TGTGCCAGCAGCCAAGACGCGCCTGAGCAGTACTTC. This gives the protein CASSQDAPEQYF.

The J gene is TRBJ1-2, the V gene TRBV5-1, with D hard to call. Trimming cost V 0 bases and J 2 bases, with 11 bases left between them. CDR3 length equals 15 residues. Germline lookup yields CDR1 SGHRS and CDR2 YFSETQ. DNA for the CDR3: TGCGCCAGCAGCTTGGAAATATCGCAGAACTATGGCTACACCTTC. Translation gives CASSLEISQNYGYTF.

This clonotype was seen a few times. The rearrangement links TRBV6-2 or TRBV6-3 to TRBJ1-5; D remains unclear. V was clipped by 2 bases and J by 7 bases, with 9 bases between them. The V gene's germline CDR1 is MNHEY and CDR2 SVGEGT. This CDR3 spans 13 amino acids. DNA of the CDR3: TGTGCCAGCAGTTACCCTTGGGGACAGCCCCAGCATTTT. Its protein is CASSYPWGQPQHF.

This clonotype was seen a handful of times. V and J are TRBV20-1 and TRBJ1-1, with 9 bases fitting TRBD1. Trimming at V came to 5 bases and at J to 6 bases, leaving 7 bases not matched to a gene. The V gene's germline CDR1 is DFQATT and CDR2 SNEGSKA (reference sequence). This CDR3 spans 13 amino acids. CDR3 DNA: TGCAGTGCTCTTCGGACAGGGGAGGCTGAAGCTTTCTTT. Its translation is CSALRTGEAEAFF.

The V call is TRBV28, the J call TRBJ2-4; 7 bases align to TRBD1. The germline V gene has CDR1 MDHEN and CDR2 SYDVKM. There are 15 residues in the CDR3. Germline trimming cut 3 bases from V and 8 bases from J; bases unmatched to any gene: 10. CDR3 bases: TGTGCCAGCAGTTTGATCCCGGACAGGCGGGACATTCAGTACTTC. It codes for CASSLIPDRRDIQYF. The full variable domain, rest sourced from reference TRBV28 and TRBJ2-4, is DVKVTQSSRYLVKRTGEKVFLECVQDMDHENMFWYRQDPGLGLRLIYFSYDVKMKEKGDIPEGYSVSREKKERFSLILESASTNQTSMYLCASSLIPDRRDIQYFGAGTRLSVL.

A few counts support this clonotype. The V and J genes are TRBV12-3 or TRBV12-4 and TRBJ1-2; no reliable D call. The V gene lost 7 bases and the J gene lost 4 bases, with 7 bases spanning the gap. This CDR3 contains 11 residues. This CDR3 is CASNGGYGYTF. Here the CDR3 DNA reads TGTGCCAGCAACGGAGGCTATGGCTACACCTTC.

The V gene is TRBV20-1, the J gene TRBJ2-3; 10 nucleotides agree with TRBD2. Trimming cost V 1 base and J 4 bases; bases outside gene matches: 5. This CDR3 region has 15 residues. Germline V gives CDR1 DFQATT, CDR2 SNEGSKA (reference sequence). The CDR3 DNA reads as TGCAGTGCTAGAGTAGAGCGGGAGGGTTCAGATACGCAGTATTTT. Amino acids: CSARVEREGSDTQYF.

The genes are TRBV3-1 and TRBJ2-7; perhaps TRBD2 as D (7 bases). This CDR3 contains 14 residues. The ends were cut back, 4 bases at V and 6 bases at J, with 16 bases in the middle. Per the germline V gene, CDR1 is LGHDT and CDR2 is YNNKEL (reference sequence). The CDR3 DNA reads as TGTGCCAGCAGCCCACCTTTGGGAGGGGGCGAGCAGTACTTC. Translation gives CASSPPLGGGEQYF.

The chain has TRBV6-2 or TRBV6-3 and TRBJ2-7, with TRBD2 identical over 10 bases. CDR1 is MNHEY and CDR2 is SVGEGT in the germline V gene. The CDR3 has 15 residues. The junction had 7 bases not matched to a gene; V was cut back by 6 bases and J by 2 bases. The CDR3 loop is CASSYGTSEAYEQYF. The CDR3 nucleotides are TGTGCCAGCAGCTACGGGACTAGCGAGGCCTACGAGCAGTACTTC.

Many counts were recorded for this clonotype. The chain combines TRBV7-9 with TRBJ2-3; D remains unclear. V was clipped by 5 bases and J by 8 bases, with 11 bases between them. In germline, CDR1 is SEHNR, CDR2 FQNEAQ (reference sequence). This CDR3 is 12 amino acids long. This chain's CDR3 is CASSPDLSTQYF. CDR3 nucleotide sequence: TGTGCCAGCAGCCCGGACCTTTCTACGCAGTATTTT.

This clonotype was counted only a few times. CDR3 sequence: CASSEAWDSGDEQFF. In nucleotides, the CDR3 is TGTGCCAGCAGTGAAGCGTGGGACAGCGGGGATGAGCAGTTCTTC. V is TRBV2 and J is TRBJ2-1; possibly TRBD1 or TRBD2 for D (7 bases each). CDR3 length: 15 residues. The V end was cut by 0 bases, the J end by 8 bases, with 14 bases between. CDR1 is SNHLY and CDR2 is FYNNEI in the germline V gene.

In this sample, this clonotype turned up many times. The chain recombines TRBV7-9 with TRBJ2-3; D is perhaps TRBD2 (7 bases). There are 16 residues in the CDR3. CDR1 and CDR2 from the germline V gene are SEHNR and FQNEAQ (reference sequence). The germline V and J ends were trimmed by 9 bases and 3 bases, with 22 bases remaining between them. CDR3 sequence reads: CASHSRGAASTDTQYF. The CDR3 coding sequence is TGTGCCAGTCACTCCCGGGGGGCCGCGAGTACAGATACGCAGTATTTT.

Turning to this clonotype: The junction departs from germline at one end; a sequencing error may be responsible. For the CDR3, the DNA is TGCGGTGCTAGGGACTTAACCTACGAGCAGTACTTC. Translation gives CGARDLTYEQYF. This rearrangement joins TRBV20-1 to TRBJ2-7; tentatively, D is TRBD2 (6 bases). The germline V gene has CDR1 DFQATT and CDR2 SNEGSKA (reference sequence). The CDR3 is 12 residues long.

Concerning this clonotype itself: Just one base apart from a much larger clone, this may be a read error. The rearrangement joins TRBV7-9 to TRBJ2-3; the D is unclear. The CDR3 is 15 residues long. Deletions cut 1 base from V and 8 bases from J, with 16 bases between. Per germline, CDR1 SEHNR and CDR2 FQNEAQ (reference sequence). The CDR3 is CASSLVLGAEGTQYF. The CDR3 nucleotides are TGTGCCAGCAGCTTAGTTTTAGGTGCTGAAGGTACGCAGTATTTT.

The CDR3 spells CASIQDLGTGFSYEQYF. The DNA for the CDR3 is TGTGCCAGCATCCAAGATTTGGGGACAGGTTTCTCCTACGAGCAGTACTTC. The chain recombines TRBV12-3 or TRBV12-4 with TRBJ2-7, with 8 bases matching TRBD1. Trimming removed 7 bases from V and 0 bases from J; junction bases left unmatched: 14. The CDR3 runs 17 residues.

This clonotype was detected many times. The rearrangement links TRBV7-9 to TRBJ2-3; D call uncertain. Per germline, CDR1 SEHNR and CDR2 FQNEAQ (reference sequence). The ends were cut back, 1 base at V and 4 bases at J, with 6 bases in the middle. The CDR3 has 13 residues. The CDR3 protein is CASSLVRADTQYF. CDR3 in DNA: TGTGCCAGCAGCTTAGTGAGAGCAGATACGCAGTATTTT.

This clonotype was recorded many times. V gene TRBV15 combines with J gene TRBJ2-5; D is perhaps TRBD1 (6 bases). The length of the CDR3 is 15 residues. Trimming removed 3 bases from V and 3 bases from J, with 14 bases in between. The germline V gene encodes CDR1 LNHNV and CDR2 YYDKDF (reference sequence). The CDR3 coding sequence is TGTGCCACCAGCAGCACCGGGACACAAAAAGAGACCCAGTACTTC. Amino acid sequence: CATSSTGTQKETQYF. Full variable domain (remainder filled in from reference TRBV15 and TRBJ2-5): DAMVIQNPRYQVTQFGKPVTLSCSQTLNHNVMYWYQQKSSQAPKLLFHYYDKDFNNEADTPDNFQSRRPNTSFCFLDIRSPGLGDTAMYLCATSSTGTQKETQYFGPGTRLLVL.

This chain's CDR3 is CASSLDSPSEQYF. CDR3 nucleotides: TGCGCCAGCAGCTTGGACAGCCCCTCCGAGCAGTACTTC. The chain uses TRBV5-1 and TRBJ2-7; D gene ambiguous. The germline V and J ends were trimmed by 0 bases and 6 bases, with 10 bases remaining between them. Germline V gene lookup returns CDR1 SGHRS and CDR2 YFSETQ. The CDR3 is made up of 13 amino acids.

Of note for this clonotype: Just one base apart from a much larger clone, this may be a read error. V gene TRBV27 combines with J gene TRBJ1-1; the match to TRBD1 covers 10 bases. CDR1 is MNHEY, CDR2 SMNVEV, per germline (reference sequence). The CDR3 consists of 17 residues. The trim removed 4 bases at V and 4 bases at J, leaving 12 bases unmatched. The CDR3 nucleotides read TGTGCCAGCAGTTGGGGGGTCGGACAGGGGGTTTTCACTGAAGCTTTCTTT. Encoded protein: CASSWGVGQGVFTEAFF.